The 26 T cell receptor beta chains reported below all come from one sample, sequenced in a study of early stage breast cancer tumors. Using immunoSEQ multiplex PCR, the repertoire was profiled, and TCRdb retains in-frame clones only, with some absent. The sample has roughly 30,000 clones, approximately 70% seen once. Input material: blood. The source is a person aged 40-50 years with breast cancer.

Here the CDR3 DNA reads TGTGCCAGCAGCTTGGACATCAAATTGGCAGATACGCAGTATTTT. Its protein is CASSLDIKLADTQYF. The chain employs TRBV5-4 and TRBJ2-3; D is uncertain. Looked up from germline, CDR1 is SGHNT and CDR2 is YYREEE (reference sequence). This CDR3 has 15 amino acids. V lost 0 bases and J 4 bases, leaving 12 bases between the germline ends. Full variable domain (remainder filled in from reference TRBV5-4 and TRBJ2-3): ETGVTQSPTHLIKTRGQQVTLRCSSQSGHNTVSWYQQALGQGPQFIFQYYREEENGRGNFPPRFSGLQFPNYSSELNVNALELDDSALYLCASSLDIKLADTQYFGPGTRLTVL.

The gene calls are TRBV6-6 and TRBJ1-3, with D hard to call. This CDR3 has 15 residues. Germline lookup yields CDR1 MNHNY and CDR2 SVGAGI (reference sequence). Trimming cost V 6 bases and J 0 bases, with 12 bases left between them. The CDR3 region is CASSDGQFSGNTIYF. The CDR3 coding sequence is TGTGCCAGCAGCGACGGGCAATTCTCTGGAAACACCATATATTTT.

This rearrangement joins TRBV5-1 to TRBJ2-5; 7 bases are a match to TRBD1. This CDR3 contains 15 residues. The trim removed 4 bases at V and 5 bases at J, leaving 11 bases unmatched. CDR1 and CDR2 (germline): SGHRS, YFSETQ. The CDR3 DNA follows: TGCGCCAGCAGCCAGACCCCAGGGGGATCGGAGACCCAGTACTTC. Its protein is CASSQTPGGSETQYF.

The rearrangement uses TRBV7-7 and TRBJ2-7; 7 bases agree with TRBD2. J gave up 6 bases and V 6 bases, and 5 bases lay outside the gene matches. Germline loops: CDR1 SSHAT, CDR2 FNYEAQ (reference sequence). The CDR3 consists of 12 residues. Here the CDR3 reads CASSSPGGEQYF. The DNA for the CDR3 is TGTGCCAGCAGTTCACCGGGGGGCGAGCAGTACTTC.

The rearrangement joins TRBV27 to TRBJ1-5; D remains ambiguous. The CDR3 is 14 residues long. CDR1 is MNHEY, CDR2 SMNVEV, per germline (reference sequence). Trimming removed 6 bases from V and 0 bases from J, with 9 bases in between. The DNA for the CDR3 is TGTGCCAGCAGACAACAGTATAGCAATCAGCCCCAGCATTTT. It yields the protein CASRQQYSNQPQHF.

V is TRBV29-1 and J is TRBJ2-3; 9 bases map to TRBD1. V lost 3 bases and J lost 3; bases outside the gene matches: 7. The V gene's germline CDR1 is SQVTM and CDR2 ANQGSEA. The CDR3 loop spans 15 amino acids. CDR3 sequence reads: CSVDRTGVETDTQYF. The DNA for the CDR3 is TGCAGCGTTGATCGGACAGGGGTGGAAACAGATACGCAGTATTTT.

V is TRBV25-1 and J is TRBJ1-1, with D maybe TRBD1 (5 bases). Germline CDR1 MGHDK, CDR2 SYGVNS. The V and J ends lost 7 bases and 0 bases respectively, with 18 bases between them. The CDR3 has 16 residues. The CDR3 DNA follows: TGTGCCAGCATGACATCTTTGGGGGGACTGAACACTGAAGCTTTCTTT. Its protein is CASMTSLGGLNTEAFF. The complete variable domain, with remaining parts taken from reference TRBV25-1 and TRBJ1-1, reads EADIYQTPRYLVIGTGKKITLECSQTMGHDKMYWYQQDPGMELHLIHYSYGVNSTEKGDLSSESTVSRIRTEHFPLTLESARPSHTSQYLCASMTSLGGLNTEAFFGQGTRLTVV.

The chain couples TRBV10-3 to TRBJ2-2, with 7 positions matching TRBD1. The CDR3 length is 15 residues. The germline V gene has CDR1 ENHRY and CDR2 SYGVKD. Germline trimming cut 6 bases from V and 3 bases from J; bases unmatched to any gene: 7. CDR3 sequence reads: CAISEYRGDTGELFF. CDR3 nucleotide sequence: TGTGCCATCAGCGAATACAGGGGCGACACCGGGGAGCTGTTTTTT.

This sequence joins TRBV5-6 and TRBJ2-3; no clear D. Trimming left V 0 bases short and J 2 bases short, with 7 bases between. In germline, CDR1 is SGHDT, CDR2 YYEEEE. The CDR3 covers 14 residues. CDR3 bases: TGTGCCAGCAGCTTGGTTGGGCCCACAGATACGCAGTATTTT. Its translation is CASSLVGPTDTQYF.

This sequence joins TRBV28 and TRBJ1-1; 8 bases are a match to TRBD1. Germline V gene lookup returns CDR1 MDHEN and CDR2 SYDVKM. CDR3 length equals 17 residues. V shed 4 bases and J 0 bases; nucleotides not matched to a gene: 10. CDR3 bases: TGTGCCAGCAGTTACGGCAGGGGGCGTTTGGTGAACACTGAAGCTTTCTTT. Translating gives CASSYGRGRLVNTEAFF. Combining the CDR3 with reference TRBV28 and TRBJ1-1 gives the whole variable domain DVKVTQSSRYLVKRTGEKVFLECVQDMDHENMFWYRQDPGLGLRLIYFSYDVKMKEKGDIPEGYSVSREKKERFSLILESASTNQTSMYLCASSYGRGRLVNTEAFFGQGTRLTVV.

This clone was seen more than once but under ten times. The chain has TRBV7-9 and TRBJ2-3; 8 bases map to TRBD2. V shed 4 bases, J shed 3 bases, and the junction held 9 bases outside the gene matches. CDR3 length: 16 residues. Germline loops: CDR1 SEHNR, CDR2 FQNEAQ (reference sequence). The CDR3 DNA sequence: TGTGCCAGCAGCTCCGCGGGGGGAGGGCTAACAGATACGCAGTATTTT. Encoded protein: CASSSAGGGLTDTQYF.

This chain links TRBV7-8 with TRBJ1-1; TRBD1 might be the D (6 bases). CDR1 is SGHVS, CDR2 FQNEAQ, per germline. V dropped 3 bases and J dropped 1 base, with 15 bases sitting between them. The CDR3 covers 16 residues. CDR3 nucleotides: TGTGCCAGCAGCTTTTTTCAGGGGTTGGGGAACACTGAAGCTTTCTTT. Encoded protein: CASSFFQGLGNTEAFF.

The chain is built from TRBV7-8 and TRBJ2-7; the D gene could be TRBD1 or TRBD2 (5 bases each). Per the germline V gene, CDR1 is SGHVS and CDR2 is FQNEAQ. Trimming pared 0 bases from V and 4 bases from J, leaving 16 bases between. This CDR3 comprises 16 residues. CDR3 sequence (DNA): TGTGCCAGCAGCTTAGCGGGGCGGCAGGGAGATTACGAGCAGTACTTC. Translation: CASSLAGRQGDYEQYF. Full variable domain (missing parts from reference TRBV7-8 and TRBJ2-7): GAGVSQSPRYKVAKRGQDVALRCDPISGHVSLFWYQQALGQGPEFLTYFQNEAQLDKSGLPSDRFFAERPEGSVSTLKIQRTQQEDSAVYLCASSLAGRQGDYEQYFGPGTRLTVT.

This chain connects TRBV30 to TRBJ2-5; unclear D gene. Between the trimmed V and J ends, which lost 6 bases and 3 bases, there was a span of 5 bases. This CDR3 contains 10 residues. CDR1 is GTSNPN and CDR2 is SVGIG in the germline V gene (reference sequence). CDR3 sequence: CACGEETQYF. CDR3 in DNA: TGTGCCTGTGGGGAAGAGACCCAGTACTTC.

This clone was seen a handful of times. The J gene is TRBJ1-1, the V gene TRBV5-4, with D perhaps matching TRBD1 (6 bases). The CDR3 spans 15 residues. Germline CDR1 and CDR2: SGHNT and YYREEE (reference sequence). V lost 4 bases, J lost 6 bases, and 19 bases lay in between. The CDR3 sequence: CASSEPNMDSSEAFF. As DNA, the CDR3 is TGTGCCAGCAGCGAACCGAACATGGACAGTTCTGAAGCTTTCTTT.

CDR3 coding DNA: TGTGCCAGTAGTATGGGACTAGGTAGCACAGATACGCAGTATTTT. Its protein is CASSMGLGSTDTQYF. V and J are TRBV19 and TRBJ2-3; 8 nucleotides match TRBD2. V shed 3 bases, J shed 0 bases, and the junction held 2 bases outside the gene matches. The CDR3 loop spans 15 amino acids. Germline CDR1 and CDR2: LNHDA and SQIVND (reference sequence).

This clone was counted once. The rearrangement uses TRBV21-1 and TRBJ1-2. TRBV21-1 is assigned pseudogene status. The CDR3 extends over 14 amino acids. CDR3 coding DNA: TGTGCCAGCAGCAAAGATCGAGAAGACTATGGCTACACCTTC. Its protein is CASSKDREDYGYTF.

The chain has TRBV2 and TRBJ2-6; D is uncertain. Between the trimmed V and J ends, which lost 8 bases and 6 bases, there was a span of 14 bases. The germline CDR1 and CDR2 sequences are SNHLY and FYNNEI. This CDR3 spans 14 amino acids. The CDR3 protein is CASGGTAPANVLTF. CDR3 DNA: TGTGCCAGCGGCGGAACAGCCCCGGCCAACGTCCTGACTTTC. The whole variable domain, remainder taken from reference TRBV2 and TRBJ2-6, is EPEVTQTPSHQVTQMGQEVILRCVPISNHLYFYWYRQILGQKVEFLVSFYNNEISEKSEIFDDQFSVERPDGSNFTLKIRSTKLEDSAMYFCASGGTAPANVLTFGAGSRLTVL.

This sequence joins TRBV11-3 and TRBJ1-1; D is ambiguous. V was pared by 2 bases and J by 4 bases, with 11 bases between. Germline V CDR1 and CDR2: SGHNT, YENEEA. The CDR3 is made up of 14 amino acids. CDR3: CASSLSGFATEAFF. The CDR3 DNA sequence: TGTGCCAGCAGCTTAAGCGGGTTTGCCACTGAAGCTTTCTTT.

The chain joins TRBV5-4 to TRBJ2-7; a possible D gene is TRBD2 (5 bases). V gave up 3 bases and J gave up 3 bases, with 10 bases separating them. The germline CDR1 and CDR2 sequences are SGHNT and YYREEE (reference sequence). The CDR3 consists of 13 residues. The CDR3 nucleotides are TGTGCCAGCAGCTCGCCGGGAAACTACGAGCAGTACTTC. Its protein product is CASSSPGNYEQYF.

V and J are TRBV2 and TRBJ2-3; D not certain. Per germline, CDR1 SNHLY and CDR2 FYNNEI. This CDR3 region has 12 residues. Trimming cost V 7 bases and J 8 bases, with 13 bases left between them. The CDR3 DNA is TGTGCCAGCACGGGTCTTGGGCGTACGCAGTATTTT. Its protein is CASTGLGRTQYF.

The J gene is TRBJ1-1, the V gene TRBV4-2; perhaps TRBD1 as D (6 bases). CDR3 length: 16 residues. Deletions cut 6 bases from V and 7 bases from J, with 24 bases between. CDR1 and CDR2 from the germline V gene are LGHNA and YNFKEQ. In nucleotides, the CDR3 is TGTGCCAGCAGTCACGAGGGCAGGGGAGGATCGAGTGAAGCTTTCTTT. Its translation: CASSHEGRGGSSEAFF.

This clone was counted only a few times. The rearrangement joins TRBV19 to TRBJ2-5; 9 bases align to TRBD1. V gave up 6 bases and J gave up 5 bases; unmatched junction bases: 7. Germline CDR1 is LNHDA and CDR2 is SQIVND (reference sequence). The CDR3 has 14 amino acids. In nucleotides, the CDR3 is TGTGCCAGTAGCATCACAGGGGGCTCGGAGACCCAGTACTTC. Translating gives CASSITGGSETQYF.

This clone has just a few counts. The chain links TRBV29-1 to TRBJ1-1; no definite D call. The CDR3 totals 12 residues. V shed 7 bases and J shed 4 bases, with 13 bases lying between them. Germline assignment: CDR1 SQVTM and CDR2 ANQGSEA. The CDR3 nucleotides read TGCAGCGCTAGGGAGATCGGCACTGAAGCTTTCTTT. This encodes CSAREIGTEAFF.

The chain has TRBV5-8 and TRBJ1-2; D might be TRBD1 (5 bases). CDR1 is SGHTS and CDR2 is YDEGEE in the germline V gene. This CDR3 contains 17 residues. Trimming took 4 bases from V and 0 from J, leaving 19 bases between them. The CDR3 loop is CASSPDMGRPSNYGYTF. CDR3 nucleotide sequence: TGTGCCAGCAGCCCGGACATGGGACGGCCCTCTAACTATGGCTACACCTTC.

V usage is TRBV5-6 and J usage is TRBJ2-1; D ambiguous. There are 15 residues in the CDR3. Trimming pared 1 base from V and 4 bases from J, leaving 12 bases between. Germline V gene lookup returns CDR1 SGHDT and CDR2 YYEEEE. CDR3 in amino acids: CASSLLTSLYNEQFF. CDR3 bases: TGTGCCAGCAGCTTGCTGACTTCCCTATACAATGAGCAGTTCTTC. Full variable domain (missing parts from reference TRBV5-6 and TRBJ2-1): DAGVTQSPTHLIKTRGQQVTLRCSPKSGHDTVSWYQQALGQGPQFIFQYYEEEERQRGNFPDRFSGHQFPNYSSELNVNALLLGDSALYLCASSLLTSLYNEQFFGPGTRLTVL.